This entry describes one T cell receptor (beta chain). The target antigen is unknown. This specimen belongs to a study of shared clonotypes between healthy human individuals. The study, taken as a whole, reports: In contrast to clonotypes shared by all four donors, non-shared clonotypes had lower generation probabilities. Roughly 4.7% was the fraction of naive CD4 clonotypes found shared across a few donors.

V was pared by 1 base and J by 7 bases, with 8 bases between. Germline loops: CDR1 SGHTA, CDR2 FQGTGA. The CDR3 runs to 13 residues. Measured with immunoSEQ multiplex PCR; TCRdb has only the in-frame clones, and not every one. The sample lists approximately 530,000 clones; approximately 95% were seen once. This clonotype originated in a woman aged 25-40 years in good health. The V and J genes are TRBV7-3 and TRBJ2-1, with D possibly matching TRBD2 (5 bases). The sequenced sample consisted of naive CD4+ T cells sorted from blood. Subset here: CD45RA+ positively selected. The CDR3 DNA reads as TGTGCCAGCAGCTTAATCGGCGGGAATGAGCAGTTCTTC. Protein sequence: CASSLIGGNEQFF.